The clone carrying this T cell receptor beta chain was seen once. Its antigen is unidentified. Produced via immunoSEQ multiplex PCR; TCRdb's table is partial and in-frame only. The data show approximately 39,000 clones, 65% to 85% seen once. The sampling schedule covered blood at baseline, cycle 4 day 1, and cycle 7 day 1. The V gene's germline CDR1 is SGHDN and CDR2 FVKESK. This CDR3 has 13 amino acids. Trimming removed 4 bases from V and 10 bases from J, with 14 bases in between. This sample stems from a study of OX40 agonist ivuxolimab in advanced cancers. General study findings and limits: Mean expanded clone counts were higher in CD8+ than CD4+ T cells.

The clonotype comes from an adult with an advanced solid tumor such as melanoma, head and neck, liver or kidney cancer. J is TRBJ2-1 and V is TRBV14; maybe TRBD2 (5 bases). The sample here was CD4+ or CD8+ T cells sorted from blood, taken in a trial of the OX40 agonist ivuxolimab. The CDR3 region has the DNA TGTGCCAGCAGCCCCCACATGGCGGGCGAGCAGTTCTTC. Protein sequence: CASSPHMAGEQFF.